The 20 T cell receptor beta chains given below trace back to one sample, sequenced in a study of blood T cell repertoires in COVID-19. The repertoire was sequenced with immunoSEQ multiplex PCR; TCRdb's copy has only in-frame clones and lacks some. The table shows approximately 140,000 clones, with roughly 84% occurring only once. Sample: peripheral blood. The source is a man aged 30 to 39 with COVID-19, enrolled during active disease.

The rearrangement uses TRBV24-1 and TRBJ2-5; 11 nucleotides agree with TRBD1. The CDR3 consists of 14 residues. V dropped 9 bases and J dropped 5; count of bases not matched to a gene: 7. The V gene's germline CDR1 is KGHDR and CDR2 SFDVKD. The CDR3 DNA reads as TGTGCCACCTTAGGACAGGGGGCTGCGGAGACCCAGTACTTC. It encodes CATLGQGAAETQYF.

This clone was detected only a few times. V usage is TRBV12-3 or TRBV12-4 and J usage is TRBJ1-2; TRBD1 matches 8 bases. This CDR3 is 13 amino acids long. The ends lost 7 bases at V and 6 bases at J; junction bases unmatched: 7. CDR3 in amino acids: CASNPPGGHGYTF. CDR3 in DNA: TGTGCCAGCAACCCGCCAGGGGGCCATGGCTACACCTTC.

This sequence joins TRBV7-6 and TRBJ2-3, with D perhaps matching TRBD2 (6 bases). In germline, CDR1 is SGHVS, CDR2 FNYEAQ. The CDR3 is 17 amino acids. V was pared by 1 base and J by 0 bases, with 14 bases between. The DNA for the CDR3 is TGTGCCAGCAGCTTAGAAGGGCGGGGCACTAGCACAGATACGCAGTATTTT. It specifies CASSLEGRGTSTDTQYF.

The CDR3 DNA is TGTGCCAGCAGCCAGAGACTAGGAATGCGGGGGCGGGGAGACTATGGCTACACCTTC. Its translation: CASSQRLGMRGRGDYGYTF. The chain links TRBV3-1 (or the pseudogene TRBV3-2) to TRBJ1-2; D may be TRBD1 (6 bases). Trimming left V 3 bases short and J 3 bases short, with 26 bases between. The CDR3 spans 19 residues. Germline values: CDR1 LGHDT, CDR2 YNNKEL (reference sequence).

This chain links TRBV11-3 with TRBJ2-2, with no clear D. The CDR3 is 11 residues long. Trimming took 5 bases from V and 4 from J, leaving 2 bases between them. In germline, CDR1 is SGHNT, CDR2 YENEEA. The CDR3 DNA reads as TGTGCCAGCAGCCGCACCGGGGAGCTGTTTTTT. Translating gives CASSRTGELFF.

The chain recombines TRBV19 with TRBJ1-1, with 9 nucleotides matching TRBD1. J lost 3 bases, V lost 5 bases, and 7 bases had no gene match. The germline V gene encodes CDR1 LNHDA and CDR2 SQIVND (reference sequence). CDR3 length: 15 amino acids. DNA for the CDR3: TGTGCCAGTAGTGGCAACAGGGGGCGGGACACTGAAGCTTTCTTT. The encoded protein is CASSGNRGRDTEAFF.

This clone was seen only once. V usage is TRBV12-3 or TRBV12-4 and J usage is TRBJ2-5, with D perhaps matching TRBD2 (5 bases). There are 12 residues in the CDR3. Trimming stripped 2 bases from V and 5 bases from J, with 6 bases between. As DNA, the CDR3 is TGTGCCAGCAGTTTATGGGAGGAGACCCAGTACTTC. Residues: CASSLWEETQYF.

CDR3 residues: CASSPAGGISYEQYF. The CDR3, as DNA: TGTGCCAGCAGCCCCGCGGGGGGAATCTCCTACGAGCAGTACTTC. V usage is TRBV7-2 and J usage is TRBJ2-7, with TRBD2 matching over 8 bases. V lost 5 bases and J lost 0; bases outside the gene matches: 6. The CDR3 spans 15 residues. Germline CDR1 is SGHTA and CDR2 is FQGNSA.

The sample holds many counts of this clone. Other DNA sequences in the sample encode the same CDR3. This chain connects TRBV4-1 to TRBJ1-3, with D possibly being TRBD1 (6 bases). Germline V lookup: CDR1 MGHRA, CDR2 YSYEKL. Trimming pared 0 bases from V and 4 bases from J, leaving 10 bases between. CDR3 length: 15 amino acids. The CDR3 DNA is TGCGCCAGCAGCCAAGATCCAGGGGACGGAAACACCATATATTTT. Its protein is CASSQDPGDGNTIYF.

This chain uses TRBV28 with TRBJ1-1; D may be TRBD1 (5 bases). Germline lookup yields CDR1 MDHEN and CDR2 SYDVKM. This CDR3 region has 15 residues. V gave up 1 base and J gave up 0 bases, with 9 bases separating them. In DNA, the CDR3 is TGTGCCAGCAGTTTATTGGTCAGGGTGAACACTGAAGCTTTCTTT. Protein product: CASSLLVRVNTEAFF.

As DNA, the CDR3 is TGTGCCAGCTCACTCAGCCAAGGGACTAGCACGGACGAGCAGTACTTC. As protein: CASSLSQGTSTDEQYF. This rearrangement joins TRBV18 to TRBJ2-7; 9 positions match TRBD2. Germline CDR1 is KGHSH and CDR2 is LQKENI. The CDR3 covers 16 residues. J gave up 5 bases and V 4 bases, and 12 bases lay outside the gene matches.

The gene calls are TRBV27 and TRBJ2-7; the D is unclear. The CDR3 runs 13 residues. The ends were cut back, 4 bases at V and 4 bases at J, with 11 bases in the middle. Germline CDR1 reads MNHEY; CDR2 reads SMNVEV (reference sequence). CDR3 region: CASSSGPDYEQYF. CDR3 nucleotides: TGTGCCAGCAGTTCTGGGCCGGATTACGAGCAGTACTTC.

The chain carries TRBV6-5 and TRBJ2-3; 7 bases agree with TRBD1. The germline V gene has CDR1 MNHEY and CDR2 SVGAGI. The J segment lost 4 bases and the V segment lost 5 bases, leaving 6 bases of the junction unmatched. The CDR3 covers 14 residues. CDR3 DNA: TGTGCCAGCAGTCCAACAGGGGAGTCAGATACGCAGTATTTT. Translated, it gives CASSPTGESDTQYF.

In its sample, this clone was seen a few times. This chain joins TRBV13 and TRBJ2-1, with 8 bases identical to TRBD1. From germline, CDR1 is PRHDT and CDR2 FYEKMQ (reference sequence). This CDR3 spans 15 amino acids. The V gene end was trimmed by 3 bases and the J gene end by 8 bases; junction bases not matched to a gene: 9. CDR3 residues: CASSFAGGAVHEQFF. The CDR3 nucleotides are TGTGCCAGCAGCTTTGCAGGGGGCGCGGTCCATGAGCAGTTCTTC.

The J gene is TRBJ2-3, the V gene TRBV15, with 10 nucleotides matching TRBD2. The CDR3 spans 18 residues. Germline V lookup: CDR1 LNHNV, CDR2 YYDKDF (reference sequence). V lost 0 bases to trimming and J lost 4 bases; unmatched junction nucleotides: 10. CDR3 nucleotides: TGTGCCACCAGCAGAGATGCGCTAGCGGGAGCCGGGGCAGATACGCAGTATTTT. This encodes CATSRDALAGAGADTQYF.

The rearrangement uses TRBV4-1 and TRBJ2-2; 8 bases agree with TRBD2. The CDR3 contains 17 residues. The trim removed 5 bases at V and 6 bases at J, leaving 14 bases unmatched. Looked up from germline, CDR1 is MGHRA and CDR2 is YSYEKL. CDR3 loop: CASSGFVGRAGSGELFF. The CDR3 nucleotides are TGCGCCAGCAGCGGGTTCGTCGGGAGGGCCGGATCCGGGGAGCTGTTTTTT.

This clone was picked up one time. The CDR3 DNA reads TGTGCCTGGAGTCCCTGGGGTGGGGGGGCAACAGAGACCCAGTACTTC. Translating it yields CAWSPWGGGATETQYF. The chain recombines TRBV30 with TRBJ2-5; possibly TRBD2 for D (7 bases). The CDR3 is 16 amino acids. Germline lookup yields CDR1 GTSNPN and CDR2 SVGIG (reference sequence). V lost 2 bases, J lost 4 bases, and 20 bases lay in between. The full variable domain, completed using reference TRBV30 and TRBJ2-5, is SQTIHQWPATLVQPVGSPLSLECTVEGTSNPNLYWYRQAAGRGLQLLFYSVGIGQISSEVPQNLSASRPQDRQFILSSKKLLLSDSGFYLCAWSPWGGGATETQYFGPGTRLLVL.

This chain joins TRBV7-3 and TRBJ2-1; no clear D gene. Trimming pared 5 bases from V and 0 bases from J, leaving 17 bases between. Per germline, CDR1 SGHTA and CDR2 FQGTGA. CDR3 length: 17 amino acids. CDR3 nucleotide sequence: TGTGCCAGCAGCGCCGTGTACGGTCCGAGCTCCTACAATGAGCAGTTCTTC. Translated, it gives CASSAVYGPSSYNEQFF.

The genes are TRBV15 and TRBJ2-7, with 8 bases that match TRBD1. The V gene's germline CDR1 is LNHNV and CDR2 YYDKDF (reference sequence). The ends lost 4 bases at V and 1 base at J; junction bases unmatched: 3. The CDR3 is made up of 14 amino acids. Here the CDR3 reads CATSKTGASYEQYF. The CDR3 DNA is TGTGCCACCAGCAAGACAGGGGCATCCTACGAGCAGTACTTC.

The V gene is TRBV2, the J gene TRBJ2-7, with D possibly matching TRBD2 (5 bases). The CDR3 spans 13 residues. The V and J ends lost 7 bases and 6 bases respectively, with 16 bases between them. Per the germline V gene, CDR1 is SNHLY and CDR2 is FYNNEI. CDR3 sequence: CASTYGLPREQYF. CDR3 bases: TGTGCCAGCACCTATGGACTGCCCCGCGAGCAGTACTTC.